This TCR beta chain was sequenced for a study of T cell responses to AZD1222 COVID-19 vaccine. Using immunoSEQ multiplex PCR, the repertoire was profiled, and TCRdb retains in-frame clones only, with some absent. The sample lists about 160,000 clones; around 90% were seen once. Findings and limits, study-wide: Donors were largely white British and mainly female; clonal diversity was possibly underestimated. Sampling captured repertoires only after the peak T cell response. Two AZD1222 administrations were followed by greater Spike-specific TCR breadth and depth.

This clone came up a few times. The antigen is not known. The V and J ends lost 3 bases and 1 base, in that order; junction bases with no gene match: 2. CDR1 is SGHDN, CDR2 FVKESK, per germline. The CDR3 has 16 residues. V is TRBV14 and J is TRBJ2-2; 10 bases are shared with TRBD2. The sample consisted of peripheral blood, taken on day 0 of AZD1222 vaccination. The receptor's source is an adult in good health. CDR3 nucleotide sequence: TGTGCCAGCAGCCACCGGACTAGCGGGAACACCGGGGAGCTGTTTTTT. Protein sequence: CASSHRTSGNTGELFF.